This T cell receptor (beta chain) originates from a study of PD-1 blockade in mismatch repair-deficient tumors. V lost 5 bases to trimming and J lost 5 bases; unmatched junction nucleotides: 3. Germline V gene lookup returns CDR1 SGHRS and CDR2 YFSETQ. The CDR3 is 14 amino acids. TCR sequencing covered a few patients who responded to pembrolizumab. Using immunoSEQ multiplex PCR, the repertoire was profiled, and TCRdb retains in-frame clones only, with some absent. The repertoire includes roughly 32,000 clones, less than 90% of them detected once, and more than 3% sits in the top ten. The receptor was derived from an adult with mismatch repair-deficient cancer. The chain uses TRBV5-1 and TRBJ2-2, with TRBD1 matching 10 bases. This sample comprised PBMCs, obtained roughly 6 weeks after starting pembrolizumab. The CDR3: CASSWGQGTGELFF. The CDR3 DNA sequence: TGCGCCAGCAGTTGGGGACAGGGGACCGGGGAGCTGTTTTTT.